The present TCR beta chain was sequenced within a study of cytomegalovirus exposure and HLA in healthy donors. Regarding the study as a whole: DRB1 had the most TCR associations and HLA-C the fewest, a later analysis found, with rates varying by HLA locus.

CDR1 SGHTA and CDR2 FQGNSA come from the germline V gene. Trimming took 3 bases from V and 2 from J; bases not matched to a gene: 5. The CDR3 loop spans 15 amino acids. A remark on this clone: What it binds is unknown.

13 Jbeta primers and 60 Vbeta primers were used for the PCR. The method was immunoSEQ multiplex PCR; TCRdb's version includes in-frame clones alone and lacks a portion of them. Altogether 90,000 to 120,000 clones are present, around 77% being singletons, with the ten largest covering 4.2%. The receptor was derived from a male donor in good health and CMV-seronegative. V and J are TRBV7-2 and TRBJ1-2; 8 bases fit TRBD1. The sequencing sample was made of PBMCs. CDR3 sequence: CASSLPGQENYGYTF. CDR3 nucleotides: TGTGCCAGCAGCTTGCCGGGACAGGAGAACTATGGCTACACCTTC.